The 21 T cell receptor beta chains below come from one sample, sequenced in a study of T cell responses to AZD1222 COVID-19 vaccine. The data were produced by immunoSEQ multiplex PCR, yet TCRdb's version contains in-frame clones alone and is incomplete. The sample contains some 170,000 clones, just under 90% of which appear only once. The sample consisted of peripheral blood, taken 28 days after the second dose of the MenACWY control vaccine. Receptor source: an adult who received the MenACWY meningococcal vaccine as a control.

V and J are TRBV7-9 and TRBJ2-7, with a weak D call TRBD2 (5 bases). Trimming removed 5 bases from V and 7 bases from J, with 15 bases in between. CDR1 and CDR2 (germline): SEHNR, FQNEAQ (reference sequence). The CDR3 runs 13 residues. The CDR3 DNA is TGTGCCAGCAGCCCCAGCGGTATCTGGGAGCAGTACTTC. Protein product: CASSPSGIWEQYF.

The V and J genes are TRBV27 and TRBJ2-3; possibly TRBD1 for D (6 bases). Trimming left V 1 base short and J 1 base short, with 12 bases between. This CDR3 is built from 16 residues. CDR1 is MNHEY and CDR2 is SMNVEV in the germline V gene (reference sequence). This CDR3 is CASSLLGTRGTDTQYF. The CDR3 DNA is TGTGCCAGCAGTTTATTGGGGACACGAGGCACAGATACGCAGTATTTT.

The chain recombines TRBV5-1 with TRBJ1-6; 7 nucleotides line up with TRBD1. The V gene's germline CDR1 is SGHRS and CDR2 YFSETQ. The trim removed 2 bases at V and 7 bases at J, leaving 6 bases unmatched. This CDR3 is 15 amino acids long. This CDR3 reads CASSFNRGGNSPLHF. DNA for the CDR3: TGCGCCAGCAGCTTCAACAGGGGAGGGAATTCACCCCTCCACTTT.

The chain combines TRBV7-2 with TRBJ1-2, with D perhaps matching TRBD1 (5 bases). Between the trimmed V and J ends, which lost 5 bases and 8 bases, there was a span of 21 bases. CDR3 length: 15 residues. The germline gives CDR1 SGHTA, CDR2 FQGNSA. DNA for the CDR3: TGTGCCAGCAGCCTCCTCAGGGACCCTCCGGGGGGCTACACCTTC. Protein product: CASSLLRDPPGGYTF.

J is TRBJ2-1 and V is TRBV6-5, with D unclear. Per germline, CDR1 MNHEY and CDR2 SVGAGI. The CDR3 is 11 residues long. Between the trimmed V and J ends, which lost 7 bases and 2 bases, there was a span of 3 bases. As DNA, the CDR3 is TGTGCCAGCATGACCTACAATGAGCAGTTCTTC. As protein: CASMTYNEQFF.

The gene calls are TRBV12-3 or TRBV12-4 and TRBJ1-1; D is perhaps TRBD1 (5 bases). CDR3 size: 13 residues. V shed 3 bases and J shed 1 base, with 6 bases lying between them. This CDR3 reads CASSLGRNTEAFF. The DNA for the CDR3 is TGTGCCAGCAGTTTGGGACGGAACACTGAAGCTTTCTTT.

The chain combines TRBV19 with TRBJ2-1; D perhaps matches TRBD2 (6 bases). There are 17 residues in the CDR3. V was clipped by 9 bases and J by 10 bases, with 31 bases between them. Per the germline V gene, CDR1 is LNHDA and CDR2 is SQIVND (reference sequence). The CDR3 sequence is CASLPRREFVAEGEQFF. For the CDR3, the DNA is TGTGCCAGCCTGCCCAGGCGGGAATTTGTGGCGGAGGGGGAGCAGTTCTTC.

About this clone itself: One junction end does not reproduce the germline sequence, and a read error may be involved. The rearrangement links TRBV7-9 to TRBJ1-1; no firm D call. Germline values: CDR1 SEHNR, CDR2 FQNEAQ (reference sequence). The CDR3 contains 14 residues. CDR3: CTSSSDARDTEAFF. In DNA form, the CDR3 reads TGTACCAGCAGCTCAGACGCAAGAGACACTGAAGCTTTCTTT.

V is TRBV5-6 and J is TRBJ2-2; D is unresolved. The CDR3 consists of 15 residues. Germline CDR1 reads SGHDT; CDR2 reads YYEEEE. V was trimmed by 0 bases and J by 4 bases, leaving 10 bases between them. The CDR3: CASSLVPGFTGELFF. DNA of the CDR3: TGTGCCAGCAGCTTGGTCCCCGGATTCACCGGGGAGCTGTTTTTT. Supplemented by reference TRBV5-6 and TRBJ2-2, the full variable domain reads DAGVTQSPTHLIKTRGQQVTLRCSPKSGHDTVSWYQQALGQGPQFIFQYYEEEERQRGNFPDRFSGHQFPNYSSELNVNALLLGDSALYLCASSLVPGFTGELFFGEGSRLTVL.

This clone has a single count. The J gene is TRBJ2-2, the V gene TRBV18, with D maybe TRBD2 (5 bases). Per germline, CDR1 KGHSH and CDR2 LQKENI. There are 15 residues in the CDR3. V was clipped by 2 bases and J by 5 bases, with 12 bases between them. CDR3 sequence: CASSPVGAVTGELFF. CDR3 in DNA: TGTGCCAGCTCACCAGTGGGAGCAGTAACCGGGGAGCTGTTTTTT.

V gene TRBV2 combines with J gene TRBJ2-7; 7 bases map to TRBD1. This CDR3 is 13 amino acids long. CDR1 and CDR2 from the germline V gene are SNHLY and FYNNEI. Unmatched junction bases numbered 4, after V lost 8 bases and J lost 0 bases. The CDR3 DNA is TGTGCCAGCCGGGACAGTAGCTCCTACGAGCAGTACTTC. It yields the protein CASRDSSSYEQYF.

The chain carries TRBV27 and TRBJ1-2; D is possibly TRBD1 (6 bases). Trimming stripped 6 bases from V and 0 bases from J, with 20 bases between. The CDR3 length is 17 residues. Germline V gives CDR1 MNHEY, CDR2 SMNVEV (reference sequence). Here the CDR3 DNA reads TGTGCCAGCAGCCGAAAGACCGATGGACAGTCTAACTATGGCTACACCTTC. It translates to CASSRKTDGQSNYGYTF.

The chain combines TRBV2 with TRBJ2-7; TRBD2 agrees at 7 bases. Germline trimming cut 6 bases from V and 1 base from J; bases unmatched to any gene: 9. Per the germline V gene, CDR1 is SNHLY and CDR2 is FYNNEI. The CDR3 spans 15 residues. CDR3 residues: CASRETSSGSYEQYF. The CDR3 DNA is TGTGCCAGCAGAGAGACTAGCAGCGGATCCTACGAGCAGTACTTC.

About this clone itself: At one end the junction does not follow the germline gene, possibly because of a read error. The gene calls are TRBV12-3 or TRBV12-4 and TRBJ1-2; D is possibly TRBD1 (6 bases). The CDR3 runs 10 residues. The chain's CDR3 is CASSLAGHSF. The CDR3 coding sequence is TGTGCCAGCAGTTTGGCGGGACATTCCTTC.

In this sample, this clone turned up once. V gene TRBV19 combines with J gene TRBJ1-5, with D uncertain. The CDR3 length is 16 residues. V shed 6 bases and J shed 2 bases, with 17 bases lying between them. Germline V gene data show CDR1 as LNHDA and CDR2 as SQIVND (reference sequence). The CDR3 sequence: CASSRTDTSGNQPQHF. The CDR3 bases are TGTGCCAGTAGCAGAACAGACACTTCGGGCAATCAGCCCCAGCATTTT.

The V gene is TRBV6-5, the J gene TRBJ1-1; D is ambiguous. The germline gives CDR1 MNHEY, CDR2 SVGAGI. The CDR3 covers 15 residues. Trimming shortened V by 0 bases and J by 2 bases, and 10 bases separated the two germline ends. The CDR3 nucleotides are TGTGCCAGCAGTTACTCGGTGCAGAGAAACACTGAAGCTTTCTTT. Translation gives CASSYSVQRNTEAFF.

CDR3 sequence: CASSRPGETEQYF. In DNA form, the CDR3 reads TGTGCCAGCTCACGTCCAGGGGAGACCGAGCAGTACTTC. V and J are TRBV18 and TRBJ2-7, with a tentative D call TRBD1 (6 bases). V lost 4 bases and J 6 bases, leaving 13 bases between the germline ends. The CDR3 has 13 amino acids. The V gene's germline CDR1 is KGHSH and CDR2 LQKENI.

The CDR3 DNA reads TGTGCCAGCAGTGAAAGAGGGTCTGGGGCCAACGTCCTGACTTTC. It encodes CASSERGSGANVLTF. The chain employs TRBV2 and TRBJ2-6, with D possibly being TRBD2 (5 bases). The V gene's germline CDR1 is SNHLY and CDR2 FYNNEI. V gave up 2 bases and J gave up 1 base, with 6 bases separating them. The CDR3 has 15 amino acids.

The chain couples TRBV11-2 to TRBJ2-1; tentatively, D is TRBD1 (6 bases). This CDR3 comprises 16 residues. V was cut by 1 base and J by 3 bases, with 13 bases left in between. CDR1 and CDR2 from the germline V gene are SGHAT and FQNNGV. CDR3 in amino acids: CASSLGAIQGYNEQFF. The CDR3 nucleotides read TGTGCCAGCAGCTTAGGCGCGATACAGGGCTACAATGAGCAGTTCTTC.

The V and J genes are TRBV14 and TRBJ2-1; D is tentatively TRBD1 or TRBD2 (6 bases each). This CDR3 is built from 19 residues. Trimming stripped 0 bases from V and 4 bases from J, with 22 bases between. The germline V gene encodes CDR1 SGHDN and CDR2 FVKESK. Here the CDR3 reads CASSQDSWGASSSYNEQFF. CDR3 coding DNA: TGTGCCAGCAGCCAAGATAGCTGGGGGGCGTCCTCCAGTTACAATGAGCAGTTCTTC.

The chain is built from TRBV7-9 and TRBJ1-1, with D maybe TRBD1 (6 bases). Germline values: CDR1 SEHNR, CDR2 FQNEAQ (reference sequence). The CDR3 contains 13 residues. V lost 5 bases and J 6 bases, leaving 13 bases between the germline ends. The CDR3 sequence is CASSGRGFPEAFF. As DNA, the CDR3 is TGTGCCAGCAGCGGCAGGGGATTCCCTGAAGCTTTCTTT.